A single sample is the source of the 3 T cell receptor beta chains below, sequenced in a study of monozygotic twins with inflammatory bowel disease. TCRdb reprocessed the 5' RACE reads and keeps a single row for each CDR3 protein, giving no DNA. The table lists just over 300,000 distinct CDR3 sequences. The sequenced sample consisted of blood. The receptors originated from a human donor with ulcerative colitis or Crohn's disease, or a healthy co-twin of an affected twin (not recorded which).

The rearrangement links TRBV5-5 to TRBJ1-5; the D gene TCRdb calls, TRBD1, cannot be checked with no DNA. The CDR3 totals 15 residues. Germline CDR1 SGHKS, CDR2 YYEKEE (reference sequence). This CDR3 reads CASSFSGTGNQPQHF.

The chain employs TRBV2 and TRBJ2-4; TCRdb gives TRBD1 as the D gene, but with no DNA this cannot be confirmed. Germline V gene data show CDR1 as SNHLY and CDR2 as FYNNEI. This CDR3 region has 15 residues. The CDR3 loop is CASTLGPGGQNIQYF.

The chain carries TRBV7-6 and TRBJ2-4; TCRdb gives TRBD2 as the D gene, but with no DNA this cannot be confirmed. Per the germline V gene, CDR1 is SGHVS and CDR2 is FNYEAQ. This CDR3 is 14 amino acids long. The CDR3 spells CASSPAGGGSIQYF.